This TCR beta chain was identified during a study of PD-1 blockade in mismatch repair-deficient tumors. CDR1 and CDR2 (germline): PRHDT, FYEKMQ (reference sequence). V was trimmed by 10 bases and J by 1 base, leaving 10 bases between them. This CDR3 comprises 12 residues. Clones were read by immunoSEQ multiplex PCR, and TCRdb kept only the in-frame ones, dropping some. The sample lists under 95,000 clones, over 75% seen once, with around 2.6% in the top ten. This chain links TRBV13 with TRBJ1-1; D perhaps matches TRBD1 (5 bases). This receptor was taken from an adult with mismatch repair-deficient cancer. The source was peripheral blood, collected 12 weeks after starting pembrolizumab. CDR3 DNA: TGTGCCATTAGGGACGGGAACACTGAAGCTTTCTTT. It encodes CAIRDGNTEAFF.